These T cell receptor beta chains were read from a single sample in a study of blood T cell repertoires in COVID-19. The method was immunoSEQ multiplex PCR; TCRdb's version includes in-frame clones alone and lacks a portion of them. The sample holds nearly 350,000 clones, approximately 89% seen once. Sequencing input: peripheral blood. The receptors originated from a woman in her late teens or twenties who had recovered from COVID-19. CDR3s include the opening cysteine and the closing phenylalanine or tryptophan. D genes are given only for firm matches. Clone size is shown for a subset of rows, as once, few, many or a class of expanded clone.

>TRBJ2-3|-|once|TRBV29-1
TGCAGCGTCCCGAGGGGGAGCACAGATACGCAGTATTTT
CSVPRGSTDTQYF
>TRBJ1-4|TRBD1|-|TRBV2
TGTGCCAGCAGTCCCGGACAGGCCCCTTTAAGGGAAAAACTGTTTTTT
CASSPGQAPLREKLFF
>TRBJ2-3|TRBD2|-|TRBV19
TGTGCCAGTAGTACTAGCGGGCCTACAGATACGCAGTATTTT
CASSTSGPTDTQYF
>TRBJ1-5|TRBD1|-|TRBV6-2/TRBV6-3
TGTGCCAGCAGCCGCCGGGACAGGGGTAATCAGCCCCAGCATTTT
CASSRRDRGNQPQHF
>TRBJ1-1|-|-|TRBV7-9
TGTGCCAGCAGCTTGGAGGGGATGCGGGGGACTGAAGCTTTCTTT
CASSLEGMRGTEAFF
>TRBJ2-2|TRBD2|-|TRBV9
TGTGCCAGCAGCGTAGGGACTAGCGGGAGGTTACGGGGGGAGCTGTTTTTT
CASSVGTSGRLRGELFF
>TRBJ2-3|-|-|TRBV5-8
TGTGCCAGCAGCTTGACCCTGGGAGCAGATACGCAGTATTTT
CASSLTLGADTQYF
>TRBJ2-1|-|-|TRBV4-1
TGCGCCAGCAGCCAAGCTCTTAGCTTCGCCTACAATGAGCAGTTCTTC
CASSQALSFAYNEQFF
>TRBJ2-3|TRBD2|-|TRBV4-1
TGCGCCAGCAGCCAGCGGACTAGCGGGTCGGGCACAGATACGCAGTATTTT
CASSQRTSGSGTDTQYF
>TRBJ2-1|TRBD2|-|TRBV20-1
TGCAGTGCTAGTAGCGGGAGGTACAATGAGCAGTTCTTC
CSASSGRYNEQFF
>TRBJ1-4|TRBD1|-|TRBV6-5
TGTGCCAGCAGGACAGGGAGATCTAGTGAAAAACTGTTTTTT
CASRTGRSSEKLFF
>TRBJ2-2|TRBD1|-|TRBV18
TGTGCCAGCTCACCGGGCAGCGGGACAGGGGACACCGGGGAGCTGTTTTTT
CASSPGSGTGDTGELFF
>TRBJ2-3|TRBD2|-|TRBV7-6
TGTGCCAGCAGCCGAGCGGGAGCGGGAACAGATACGCAGTATTTT
CASSRAGAGTDTQYF
>TRBJ1-5|-|-|TRBV4-1
TGCGCCAGCAGCCAAGAGCCAGGGGCAAATCAGCCCCAGCATTTT
CASSQEPGANQPQHF
>TRBJ2-2|-|-|TRBV7-2
TGTGCCAGCACCTTTGGAGGTAACACCGGGGAGCTGTTTTTT
CASTFGGNTGELFF
>TRBJ2-1|-|-|TRBV11-2
TGTGCCAGCGGCCTAACGGGGAATGAGCAGTTCTTC
CASGLTGNEQFF
>TRBJ2-1|TRBD1|-|TRBV28
TGTGCCAGCAGTTTAAGGGACAGCTACAATGAGCAGTTCTTC
CASSLRDSYNEQFF
>TRBJ1-2|TRBD1|-|TRBV6-5
TGTGCCAGCAGGGACAGGGAGTTTGATGGCTACACCTTC
CASRDREFDGYTF
>TRBJ2-5|TRBD1|-|TRBV7-2
TGTGCCAGCAGCTTATCGGGACAGGGGGAGACCCAGTACTTC
CASSLSGQGETQYF
>TRBJ1-2|-|few|TRBV4-1
TGCGCCAGCAGCCAAGAAGGGCCAGGGGCCTATGGCTACACCTTC
CASSQEGPGAYGYTF
>TRBJ1-1|TRBD1|-|TRBV5-4
TGTGCCAGCAGCTTGACGTCAGGGGGCACTGAAGCTTTCTTT
CASSLTSGGTEAFF
>TRBJ1-1|-|-|TRBV25-1
TGTGCCAGCAGGGAGAGCGTCGGGGGTTGGACTGAAGCTTTCTTT
CASRESVGGWTEAFF
>TRBJ2-1|TRBD2|-|TRBV11-3
TGTGCCAGCAGCCTAGGGGGACTAGCGGAGCAGTTCTTC
CASSLGGLAEQFF
>TRBJ2-2|TRBD2|-|TRBV2
TGTGCCAGCACTCTAGCGGGAGATGGCGGGGAGCTGTTTTTT
CASTLAGDGGELFF
>TRBJ2-5|TRBD1|once|TRBV24-1
TGTGCCACCAGTGATAGGGGCAGGGGGCGAGAGACCCAGTACTTC
CATSDRGRGRETQYF
>TRBJ2-3|-|-|TRBV13
TGTGCCAGCAGGGAGGGCGGGGGCACAGATACGCAGTATTTT
CASREGGGTDTQYF
>TRBJ2-1|TRBD2|-|TRBV5-1
TGCGCCAGCCACCCGACTAGCGGGAGGCTCTCCTACAATGAGCAGTTCTTC
CASHPTSGRLSYNEQFF
>TRBJ2-2|-|-|TRBV19
TGTGCCAGTAGTATAGTGGGGGGTCTACCCGGGGAGCTGTTTTTT
CASSIVGGLPGELFF
>TRBJ2-1|-|-|TRBV5-4
TGTGCCAGCAGCAGCCCAGCTAGCGACCACAATGAGCAGTTCTTC
CASSSPASDHNEQFF
>TRBJ1-2|TRBD1|-|TRBV11-3
TGTGCCAGCAGCTTCTCGACAGGGAGGTCAGCTAACTATGGCTACACCTTC
CASSFSTGRSANYGYTF
>TRBJ2-1|-|-|TRBV4-3
TGCGCCAGCAGCCAAGAATACGGGGTGGAGCAGTTCTTC
CASSQEYGVEQFF
>TRBJ2-1|-|-|TRBV11-3
TGTGCCAGCAGCTCCCAATATGAGCAGTTCTTC
CASSSQYEQFF
>TRBJ1-4|-|-|TRBV15
TGTGCCACCAGCAGAGGAAGGGGCATAGCTAATGAAAAACTGTTTTTT
CATSRGRGIANEKLFF
>TRBJ2-1|-|-|TRBV5-8
TGTGCCAGCAGCTTGGGACTGGCCTACAATGAGCAGTTCTTC
CASSLGLAYNEQFF
>TRBJ1-1|TRBD1|-|TRBV6-1
TGTGCCAGCAGTGCTCCGGGACAGGGGGCCGTGAACACTGAAGCTTTCTTT
CASSAPGQGAVNTEAFF
>TRBJ2-1|-|once|TRBV11-2
TGTGCCAGCAGCCTAGGACTCTACAATGAGCAGTTCTTC
CASSLGLYNEQFF
>TRBJ2-1|-|once|TRBV11-2
TGTGCCAGCAATGAGGGATACTACAATGAGCAGTTCTTC
CASNEGYYNEQFF
>TRBJ1-1|-|-|TRBV27
TGTGCCAGCAGTCCCCGCGGAGGGTGGAGAACTGAAGCTTTCTTT
CASSPRGGWRTEAFF
>TRBJ2-1|TRBD2|-|TRBV7-9
TGTGCCAGCAGCAACTACCGACTAGCGAATGAGCAGTTCTTC
CASSNYRLANEQFF
>TRBJ1-2|-|-|TRBV25-1
TGTGCCAGCAGTGCCTTATTAGGCTACACCTTC
CASSALLGYTF
>TRBJ2-1|-|-|TRBV7-9
TGTGCCAGCAGCTCAGCCCAAAAGTGGTCCAGCGCCCCCAATGAGCAGTTCTTC
CASSSAQKWSSAPNEQFF
>TRBJ2-2|-|-|TRBV7-2
TGTGCCAGCAGCTCGCTAGCCGGGGAGCTGTTTTTT
CASSSLAGELFF
>TRBJ2-2|TRBD2|-|TRBV7-6
TGTGCCAGCAGCTTAGCGCGCGCGGGAGGTGCCGGGGAGCTGTTTTTT
CASSLARAGGAGELFF
>TRBJ1-1|-|-|TRBV10-3
TGTGCCATCAGTGATTTTGAGGTGAGGGCTGAAGCTTTCTTT
CAISDFEVRAEAFF
>TRBJ1-2|-|-|TRBV7-8
TGTGCCAGCAGCCCATGGACACGATCTAACTATGGCTACACCTTC
CASSPWTRSNYGYTF
>TRBJ1-2|-|-|TRBV19
TGTGCCAGTAGTATAGATCCGGGGAGAGGCTACACCTTC
CASSIDPGRGYTF
>TRBJ1-2|-|-|TRBV4-3
TGCGCCAGCAGCGCCGCCAGGGACTATGGCTACACCTTC
CASSAARDYGYTF
>TRBJ1-2|TRBD1|-|TRBV12-3/TRBV12-4
TGTGCCAGCAGCCCAGGGGGAGGCTACACCTTC
CASSPGGGYTF
>TRBJ1-1|-|-|TRBV19
TGTGCCAGTAGTATAGTAGAGAACACTGAAGCTTTCTTT
CASSIVENTEAFF
>TRBJ2-1|-|once|TRBV11-3
TGTGCCAGCAGCCCGGAAGGAGGACTAGGGGGCAATGAGCAGTTCTTC
CASSPEGGLGGNEQFF
>TRBJ2-3|TRBD1|few|TRBV5-1
TGCGCCAGCAGTTATGCCGGGACAGGAGGAACAGATACGCAGTATTTT
CASSYAGTGGTDTQYF